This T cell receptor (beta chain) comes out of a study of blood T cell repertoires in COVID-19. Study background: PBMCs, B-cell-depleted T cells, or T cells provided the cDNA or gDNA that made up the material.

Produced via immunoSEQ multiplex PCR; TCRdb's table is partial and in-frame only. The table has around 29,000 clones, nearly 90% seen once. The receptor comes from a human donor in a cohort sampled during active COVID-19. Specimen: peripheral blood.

CDR3 nucleotide sequence: TGTGCCAGCAGCCCCCGCCCCGCAGGGGGCTACACCGGGGAGCTGTTTTTT. Its protein is CASSPRPAGGYTGELFF. V usage is TRBV5-6 and J usage is TRBJ2-2; 8 bases agree with TRBD1. Germline CDR1 reads SGHDT; CDR2 reads YYEEEE. The CDR3 has 17 amino acids. V lost 4 bases to trimming and J lost 3 bases; unmatched junction nucleotides: 11. Looking up the rest from reference TRBV5-6 and TRBJ2-2 gives the full variable domain: DAGVTQSPTHLIKTRGQQVTLRCSPKSGHDTVSWYQQALGQGPQFIFQYYEEEERQRGNFPDRFSGHQFPNYSSELNVNALLLGDSALYLCASSPRPAGGYTGELFFGEGSRLTVL.